These 10 T cell receptor beta chains were all obtained from the same sample, sequenced in a study of OX40 agonist ivuxolimab in advanced cancers. Assay: immunoSEQ multiplex PCR; the TCRdb copy retains only in-frame clones and omits some. This sample has 45,000 to 60,000 clones; 75% to 80% occur once, and the top ten carry 2.6%. The sample was CD4+ or CD8+ T cells sorted from blood, taken in a trial of the OX40 agonist ivuxolimab. The receptors were sampled from an adult with an advanced solid tumor such as melanoma, head and neck, liver or kidney cancer.

The V and J genes are TRBV2 and TRBJ2-2; D is unresolved. V was cut by 6 bases and J by 3 bases, with 8 bases left in between. Per the germline V gene, CDR1 is SNHLY and CDR2 is FYNNEI. This CDR3 spans 13 amino acids. DNA of the CDR3: TGTGCCAGCAGCTATTCTCACACCGGGGAGCTGTTTTTT. Its translation is CASSYSHTGELFF.

The CDR3 DNA is TGCGCCAGCAGCTACCGGGACCCCCACGAAAAACTGTTTTTT. This translates into CASSYRDPHEKLFF. The rearrangement links TRBV5-1 to TRBJ1-4; weak D call: TRBD1 (5 bases). Germline CDR1 is SGHRS and CDR2 is YFSETQ. The CDR3 loop spans 14 amino acids. The V gene lost 3 bases and the J gene lost 8 bases, with 14 bases spanning the gap.

V gene TRBV14 combines with J gene TRBJ2-2; 11 nucleotides line up with TRBD2. The CDR3 is 15 amino acids. Germline V lookup: CDR1 SGHDN, CDR2 FVKESK. V trimming: 7 bases; J trimming: 6 bases; junction bases outside the gene matches: 7. This chain's CDR3 is CASTRTSGSAGELFF. Here the CDR3 DNA reads TGTGCCAGCACTCGGACTAGCGGGTCGGCCGGGGAGCTGTTTTTT.

V is TRBV6-5 and J is TRBJ2-7; 11 bases map to TRBD2. With 5 bases clipped from V and 4 bases from J, the junction kept 4 bases outside the gene matches. The germline CDR1 and CDR2 sequences are MNHEY and SVGAGI. The CDR3 covers 14 residues. CDR3 loop: CASSQTSGTYEQYF. The CDR3 nucleotides read TGTGCCAGCAGTCAGACTAGCGGGACGTACGAGCAGTACTTC.

The chain couples TRBV5-1 to TRBJ1-4; 10 positions agree with TRBD1. Unmatched junction bases numbered 5, after V lost 4 bases and J lost 8 bases. CDR1 and CDR2 (germline): SGHRS, YFSETQ. The CDR3 covers 14 residues. The CDR3 sequence is CASSRDRGQEKLFF. In nucleotides, the CDR3 is TGCGCCAGCAGCCGGGACAGGGGCCAGGAAAAACTGTTTTTT.

The V and J genes are TRBV10-3 and TRBJ2-3; unclear D gene. The CDR3 spans 12 residues. V dropped 4 bases and J dropped 5 bases, with 7 bases sitting between them. In germline, CDR1 is ENHRY, CDR2 SYGVKD. The CDR3, as DNA: TGTGCCATCAGTGGGGTCGGAGATACGCAGTATTTT. The encoded protein is CAISGVGDTQYF.

This clone showed up just a few times. The V and J genes are TRBV9 and TRBJ1-1; 7 bases line up with TRBD1. The V segment lost 0 bases and the J segment 4 bases; nucleotides outside the gene matches: 6. This CDR3 comprises 15 residues. The germline CDR1 and CDR2 sequences are SGDLS and YYNGEE. CDR3 DNA: TGTGCCAGCAGCGTAGGTGACAGGGTGGGCACTGAAGCTTTCTTT. The encoded protein is CASSVGDRVGTEAFF.

The chain employs TRBV20-1 and TRBJ1-1; 7 bases align to TRBD1. In germline, CDR1 is DFQATT, CDR2 SNEGSKA (reference sequence). Trimming cost V 6 bases and J 7 bases; bases outside gene matches: 5. There are 11 residues in the CDR3. The CDR3 sequence is CSATRDSEAFF. The CDR3 region has the DNA TGCAGTGCCACCCGGGACAGTGAAGCTTTCTTT.

The chain carries TRBV5-1 and TRBJ2-1, with D uncertain. Germline V CDR1 and CDR2: SGHRS, YFSETQ. The CDR3 consists of 12 residues. V was cut by 0 bases and J by 9 bases, with 7 bases left in between. CDR3 in amino acids: CASSLAKAEQFF. The CDR3 coding sequence is TGCGCCAGCAGCTTGGCCAAGGCTGAGCAGTTCTTC.

The chain carries TRBV5-5 and TRBJ1-5; no reliable D call. Trimming cost V 1 base and J 0 bases, with 2 bases left between them. CDR3 length: 13 amino acids. CDR1 is SGHKS, CDR2 YYEKEE, per germline (reference sequence). CDR3 protein: CASSLRSNQPQHF. CDR3 in DNA: TGTGCCAGCAGCTTGCGTAGCAATCAGCCCCAGCATTTT.